The source of this TCR beta chain is a study of naive and memory T cell subsets. The study, taken as a whole, reports: From naive to CM, EM and EMRA, diversity decreased and Gini increased. A few larger clonotypes appeared in naive repertoires, especially CD8, possibly memory cells re-expressing CD45RA. Each distinct alpha or beta sequence counts as one clonotype.

Two oligonucleotides, mixed equimolar, formed the beta constant-region primer covering TRBC1 and TRBC2. Four rounds of PCR amplified the ligated cDNA using nested alpha and beta constant-region primers plus SP2. TCRdb reprocessed the UMI-ligation and nested PCR reads with MiXCR, giving one entry per CDR3 protein. The top ten hold about 0.6% of the sample, which has under 150,000 distinct CDR3 sequences, approximately 21% seen once. CMV status came from CD4+ T cell IFNgamma after overnight CMV lysate stimulation of fresh PBMCs. The CDR3 loop spans 19 amino acids. Germline trimming cut 4 bases from V and 0 bases from J; bases unmatched to any gene: 12. Germline V gene lookup returns CDR1 MNHEY and CDR2 SVGEGT. This clonotype showed up many times. What it binds is unknown.

This TCR was sampled from a human donor in good health. Sample: naive CD8+ T cells from blood. The V gene is TRBV6-2 or TRBV6-3, the J gene TRBJ2-1; 10 bases map to TRBD2. Here the CDR3 DNA reads TGTGCCAGCAGTTCGACCGGACTAGCGGCAACCAGCTCCTACAATGAGCAGTTCTTC. Amino acids: CASSSTGLAATSSYNEQFF.